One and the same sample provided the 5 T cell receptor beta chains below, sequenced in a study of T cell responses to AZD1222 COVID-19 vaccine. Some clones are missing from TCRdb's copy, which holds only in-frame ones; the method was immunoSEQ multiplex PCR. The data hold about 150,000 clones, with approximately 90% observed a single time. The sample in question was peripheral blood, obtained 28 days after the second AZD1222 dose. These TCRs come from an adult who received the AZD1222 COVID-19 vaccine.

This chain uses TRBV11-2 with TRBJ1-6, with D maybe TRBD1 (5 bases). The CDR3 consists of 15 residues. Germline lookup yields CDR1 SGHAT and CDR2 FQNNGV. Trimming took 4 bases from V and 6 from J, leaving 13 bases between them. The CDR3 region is CASSSLQGPNSPLHF. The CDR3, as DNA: TGTGCCAGCAGCTCCCTGCAGGGCCCTAATTCACCCCTCCACTTT.

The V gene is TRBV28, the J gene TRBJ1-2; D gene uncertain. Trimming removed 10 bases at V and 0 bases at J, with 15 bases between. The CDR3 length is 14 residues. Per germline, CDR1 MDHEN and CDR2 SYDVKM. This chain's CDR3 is CAIGLVSANYGYTF. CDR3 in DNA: TGTGCCATCGGCCTCGTTTCAGCTAACTATGGCTACACCTTC.

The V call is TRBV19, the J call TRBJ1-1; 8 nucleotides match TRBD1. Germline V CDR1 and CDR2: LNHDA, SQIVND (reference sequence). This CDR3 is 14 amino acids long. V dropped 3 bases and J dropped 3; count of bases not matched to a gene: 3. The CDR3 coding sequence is TGTGCCAGTAGTATCGTACAGGGGGACACTGAAGCTTTCTTT. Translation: CASSIVQGDTEAFF. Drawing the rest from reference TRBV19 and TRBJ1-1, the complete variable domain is DGGITQSPKYLFRKEGQNVTLSCEQNLNHDAMYWYRQDPGQGLRLIYYSQIVNDFQKGDIAEGYSVSREKKESFPLTVTSAQKNPTAFYLCASSIVQGDTEAFFGQGTRLTVV.

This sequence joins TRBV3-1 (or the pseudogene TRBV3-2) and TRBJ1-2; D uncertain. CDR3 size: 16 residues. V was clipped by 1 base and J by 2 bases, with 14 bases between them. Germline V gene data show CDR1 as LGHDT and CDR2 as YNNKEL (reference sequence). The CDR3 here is CASSQVLQNGNYGYTF. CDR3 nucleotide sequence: TGTGCCAGCAGCCAAGTACTCCAGAACGGAAACTATGGCTACACCTTC.

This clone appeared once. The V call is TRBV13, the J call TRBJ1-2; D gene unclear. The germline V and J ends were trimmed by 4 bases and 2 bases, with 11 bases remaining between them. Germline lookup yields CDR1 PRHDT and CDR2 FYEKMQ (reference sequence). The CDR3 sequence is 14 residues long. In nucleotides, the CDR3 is TGTGCCAGCAGCTCACACCGGGAGAACTATGGCTACACCTTC. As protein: CASSSHRENYGYTF.